This T cell receptor beta chain emerged from a study of blood T cells in healthy people across ages. Every donor gave 9 to 10 milliliters of peripheral blood. Each sample yielded at least 6 million isolated PBMCs. Combining a sample-barcoded 5' primer with a J-beta primer mix, a second PCR ran for roughly 7 to 11 cycles. Every sample gave at least 3 million paired-end reads containing CDR3. TCRdb re-derived calls from the 5' RACE reads in MiXCR, one entry per CDR3 protein. The data show about 970,000 distinct CDR3 sequences, 45% to 60% seen once. This CDR3 comprises 14 residues. V was clipped by 0 bases and J by 9 bases; unmatched bases: 5. Per the germline V gene, CDR1 is DFQATT and CDR2 is SNEGSKA (reference sequence).

The clonotype was recovered from a woman aged 60-70 years in good health. V gene TRBV20-1 combines with J gene TRBJ2-1, with 10 bases that match TRBD2. The sequencing input was blood. The CDR3 loop is CSARDPSGSSEQFF. CDR3 sequence (DNA): TGCAGTGCTAGAGATCCTAGCGGGAGTAGTGAGCAGTTCTTC.